The sequence of this T cell receptor (beta chain) was determined in a study of blood T cells in healthy people across ages. Primers used in a second PCR of roughly 6 to 11 cycles were a sample-barcoded 5' primer and a J-beta primer mix. MiXCR, run by TCRdb on the 5' RACE reads, gives a single entry per CDR3 protein. Of 1.5 million to 2 million distinct CDR3 sequences listed, about two fifths are singletons. Study results and limitations: Investigators viewed diversity estimates from one million T cells as underestimates, the study reported.

For every donor, a draw yielded 8.5 to 10 milliliters of peripheral blood. V was trimmed by 5 bases and J by 3 bases, leaving 13 bases between them. This CDR3 has 14 residues. To note about this clonotype: As yet, its antigen is unknown.

J is TRBJ1-1 and V is TRBV12-3 or TRBV12-4, with D tentatively TRBD1 (6 bases). The TCR was taken from a human donor in good health. Sequenced: blood. The CDR3 sequence is CASSLWGHDTEAFF. The DNA of the CDR3 is TGTGCCAGCAGTCTCTGGGGACACGACACTGAAGCTTTCTTT.